What follows are 5 T cell receptor beta chains derived from one specimen sequenced in a study of cytomegalovirus exposure and HLA in healthy donors. Vbeta (60) and Jbeta (13) primers were used in the PCR. Method: immunoSEQ multiplex PCR; TCRdb's copy keeps in-frame clones and lacks some. Of 140,000 to 150,000 clones in the sample, roughly 79% are singletons; the top ten hold around 7%. Sequencing used PBMCs. Receptors originate from a woman in her 40s in good health and CMV-seropositive.

The chain employs TRBV18 and TRBJ2-3; the D gene is possibly TRBD1 (6 bases). The ends were cut back, 1 base at V and 1 base at J, with 12 bases in the middle. This CDR3 spans 16 amino acids. Germline V gene sequence: CDR1 KGHSH, CDR2 LQKENI. CDR3 sequence (DNA): TGTGCCAGCTCACCACAGGGCAGGGGTGGCACAGATACGCAGTATTTT. Protein: CASSPQGRGGTDTQYF.

The rearrangement joins TRBV4-1 to TRBJ1-5; no reliable D call. The germline V and J ends were trimmed by 0 bases and 1 base, with 10 bases remaining between them. This CDR3 spans 16 amino acids. The V gene's germline CDR1 is MGHRA and CDR2 YSYEKL. DNA of the CDR3: TGCGCCAGCAGCCAAGATTCGGGAGGGAGCAATCAGCCCCAGCATTTT. Protein product: CASSQDSGGSNQPQHF.

The chain employs TRBV5-6 and TRBJ2-3, with 7 bases matching TRBD1. Germline loops: CDR1 SGHDT, CDR2 YYEEEE. With V trimmed by 7 bases and J by 2 bases, 16 bases remained unmatched. The CDR3 extends over 17 amino acids. The CDR3, as DNA: TGTGCCAGCCGCACAACCGCTGGGGGACAGACCACAGATACGCAGTATTTT. This codes for CASRTTAGGQTTDTQYF.

Notes on this clone: A junction boundary mismatches the germline segment, possibly from a read error. J is TRBJ2-1 and V is TRBV7-3; D uncertain. The CDR3 contains 13 residues. Germline CDR1 SGHTA, CDR2 FQGTGA. Here the CDR3 reads CASSLTTYSEQFF. The CDR3 region has the DNA TGTGCCAGCAGCTTAACCACGTACAGTGAGCAGTTCTTC.

The chain recombines TRBV6-5 with TRBJ2-7, with D possibly matching TRBD1 (6 bases). Trimming took 6 bases from V and 0 from J, leaving 15 bases between them. CDR1 is MNHEY and CDR2 is SVGAGI in the germline V gene. The length of the CDR3 is 15 residues. The CDR3 protein is CASRHDRKSSYEQYF. CDR3 bases: TGTGCCAGCAGACACGACAGGAAGAGCTCCTACGAGCAGTACTTC.